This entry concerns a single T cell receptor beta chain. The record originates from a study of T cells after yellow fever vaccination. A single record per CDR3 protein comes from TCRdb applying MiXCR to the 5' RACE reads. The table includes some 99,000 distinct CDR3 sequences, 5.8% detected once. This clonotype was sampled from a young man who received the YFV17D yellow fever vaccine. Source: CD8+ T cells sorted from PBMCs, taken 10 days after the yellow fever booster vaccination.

The CDR3 region is CASSQETSYNEQFF. The DNA for the CDR3 is TGCGCCAGCAGCCAAGAGACCTCCTACAATGAGCAGTTCTTC. This chain connects TRBV4-1 to TRBJ2-1, with D uncertain. The V gene lost 0 bases and the J gene lost 0 bases, with 3 bases spanning the gap. The germline V gene has CDR1 MGHRA and CDR2 YSYEKL. The CDR3 covers 14 residues.